Below, 20 T cell receptor beta chains from the same sample are listed, as sequenced in a study of shared clonotypes between healthy human individuals. Using immunoSEQ multiplex PCR, the repertoire was profiled, and TCRdb retains in-frame clones only, with some absent. The repertoire holds about 490,000 clones, with around 73% as singletons. Source material: PBMCs. The receptors stem from a woman aged 40 to 55 in good health. Some clones in this sample may be carry-over from other donors' samples.

This rearrangement joins TRBV5-1 to TRBJ2-5; 11 positions agree with TRBD2. The V gene end was trimmed by 4 bases and the J gene end by 2 bases; junction bases not matched to a gene: 7. The germline V gene has CDR1 SGHRS and CDR2 YFSETQ. This CDR3 region has 16 residues. Here the CDR3 reads CASSPGLAAGQETQYF. DNA for the CDR3: TGCGCCAGCAGCCCGGGACTAGCGGCGGGGCAAGAGACCCAGTACTTC.

The chain employs TRBV18 and TRBJ1-4; D perhaps matches TRBD1 (5 bases). V lost 1 base to trimming and J lost 12 bases, with 15 bases between them. Germline CDR1 reads KGHSH; CDR2 reads LQKENI. The CDR3 is 14 residues long. The CDR3, as DNA: TGTGCCAGCTCACCACAAGCCGCCGGGGGTGAACTGTTTTTT. Encoded protein: CASSPQAAGGELFF.

The chain recombines TRBV6-4 with TRBJ2-6; D is possibly TRBD1 or TRBD2 (5 bases each). Trimming shortened V by 4 bases and J by 1 base, and 11 bases separated the two germline ends. Germline values: CDR1 MRHNA, CDR2 SNTAGT. The CDR3 has 16 residues. The CDR3, as DNA: TGTGCCAGCAGTGCGCAGGGAGAGTCTGGGGCCAACGTCCTGACTTTC. Translating gives CASSAQGESGANVLTF.

This clone was detected only a few times. The chain couples TRBV28 to TRBJ1-2; 7 bases match TRBD1. The CDR3 contains 14 residues. The trim removed 2 bases at V and 6 bases at J, leaving 6 bases unmatched. Germline loops: CDR1 MDHEN, CDR2 SYDVKM. The DNA for the CDR3 is TGTGCCAGCAGTTTAGCAACAGGGGCGGATGGCTACACCTTC. It codes for CASSLATGADGYTF.

The rearrangement uses TRBV28 and TRBJ2-7; 12 bases match TRBD2. Germline V gene data show CDR1 as MDHEN and CDR2 as SYDVKM. V trimming: 0 bases; J trimming: 3 bases; junction bases outside the gene matches: 18. This CDR3 has 21 residues. CDR3 coding DNA: TGTGCCAGCAGTTTATGGCCCCCTACTAGCGGGAGGAGTACACCCGGCTACGAGCAGTACTTC. Its translation is CASSLWPPTSGRSTPGYEQYF. The whole variable domain, filled in from reference TRBV28 and TRBJ2-7, reads DVKVTQSSRYLVKRTGEKVFLECVQDMDHENMFWYRQDPGLGLRLIYFSYDVKMKEKGDIPEGYSVSREKKERFSLILESASTNQTSMYLCASSLWPPTSGRSTPGYEQYFGPGTRLTVT.

The gene calls are TRBV11-2 and TRBJ1-5; a possible D gene is TRBD1 (5 bases). With 1 base removed from V and 5 bases from J, the gap between germline ends came to 12 bases. The CDR3 totals 15 residues. The V gene's germline CDR1 is SGHAT and CDR2 FQNNGV. The CDR3 region has the DNA TGTGCCAGCAGCTTAGGGGCGACAGAAGATCAGCCCCAGCATTTT. Protein product: CASSLGATEDQPQHF.

This clone has just a few counts. Other DNA sequences in the same sample also yield this CDR3. The chain uses TRBV15 and TRBJ2-3; D is unclear. Trimming shortened V by 0 bases and J by 3 bases, and 1 base separated the two germline ends. The CDR3 consists of 12 residues. Germline CDR1 and CDR2: LNHNV and YYDKDF (reference sequence). The chain's CDR3 is CATSRETDTQYF. CDR3 DNA sequence: TGTGCCACCAGCAGAGAAACAGATACGCAGTATTTT.

The chain joins TRBV28 to TRBJ2-3; possibly TRBD1 for D (6 bases). Trimming took 4 bases from V and 6 from J, leaving 11 bases between them. In germline, CDR1 is MDHEN, CDR2 SYDVKM. This CDR3 comprises 13 residues. The CDR3 here is CASSSGARDTQYF. The DNA of the CDR3 is TGTGCCAGCAGTTCAGGGGCAAGGGATACGCAGTATTTT.

This sequence joins TRBV28 and TRBJ2-6; TRBD1 aligns across 8 bases. CDR1 is MDHEN and CDR2 is SYDVKM in the germline V gene. This CDR3 region has 17 residues. V dropped 2 bases and J dropped 4; count of bases not matched to a gene: 7. CDR3 loop: CASSLPKTGVGANVLTF. For the CDR3, the DNA is TGTGCCAGCAGTTTACCAAAGACAGGGGTCGGGGCCAACGTCCTGACTTTC.

The gene calls are TRBV6-6 and TRBJ1-1; a weak D match, TRBD1 (5 bases). Between the trimmed V and J ends, which lost 7 bases and 4 bases, there was a span of 10 bases. This CDR3 is 12 amino acids long. In germline, CDR1 is MNHNY, CDR2 SVGAGI (reference sequence). The CDR3 sequence is CASTTRGTEAFF. Written as DNA, the CDR3 is TGTGCCAGCACCACAAGGGGCACTGAAGCTTTCTTT.

This clone was seen just once. J is TRBJ1-1 and V is TRBV5-1, with D uncertain. The CDR3 is made up of 17 amino acids. Per germline, CDR1 SGHRS and CDR2 YFSETQ. V was cut by 0 bases and J by 0 bases, with 15 bases left in between. CDR3 in amino acids: CASSLERVVRMNTEAFF. The CDR3 DNA is TGCGCCAGCAGCTTGGAAAGGGTGGTTAGGATGAACACTGAAGCTTTCTTT. Full variable domain (remainder filled in from reference TRBV5-1 and TRBJ1-1): KAGVTQTPRYLIKTRGQQVTLSCSPISGHRSVSWYQQTPGQGLQFLFEYFSETQRNKGNFPGRFSGRQFSNSRSEMNVSTLELGDSALYLCASSLERVVRMNTEAFFGQGTRLTVV.

The genes are TRBV27 and TRBJ1-5; 7 bases match TRBD1. Losses at the gene ends were 4 bases for V and 2 bases for J; bases not matched to a gene: 5. The CDR3 consists of 15 residues. Germline lookup yields CDR1 MNHEY and CDR2 SMNVEV (reference sequence). CDR3 sequence (DNA): TGTGCCAGCAGTTCACACAGGGGAGGCAATCAGCCCCAGCATTTT. Protein product: CASSSHRGGNQPQHF.

The sample holds many counts of this clone. The chain has TRBV27 and TRBJ2-5; tentatively, D is TRBD1 (6 bases). Germline V CDR1 and CDR2: MNHEY, SMNVEV (reference sequence). The CDR3 covers 14 residues. Trimming left V 6 bases short and J 5 bases short, with 16 bases between. CDR3 sequence (DNA): TGTGCCAGCAGGGAAATACAGGGTTTCGAGACCCAGTACTTC. Its protein is CASREIQGFETQYF.

The chain has TRBV6-1 and TRBJ1-2, with TRBD1 as a possible D gene (5 bases). The CDR3 totals 15 residues. Germline lookup yields CDR1 MNHNS and CDR2 SASEGT. Trimming cost V 5 bases and J 6 bases, with 19 bases left between them. The CDR3 sequence is CASSQHRRDQNGYTF. The CDR3 DNA reads as TGTGCCAGCAGTCAACACAGGAGAGATCAGAATGGCTACACCTTC.

This clone was seen at least ten times. This chain joins TRBV30 and TRBJ2-7, with D possibly TRBD1 on 6 matching bases. V lost 3 bases, J lost 4 bases, and 19 bases lay in between. The CDR3 covers 15 residues. Germline CDR1 and CDR2: GTSNPN and SVGIG (reference sequence). In DNA form, the CDR3 reads TGTGCCTGGAGCCAAGGACAGCGCCGGTTATACGAGCAGTACTTC. Encoded protein: CAWSQGQRRLYEQYF.

The rearrangement joins TRBV21-1 to TRBJ2-3; the table gives TRBD1 as D, unverified against the DNA. TRBV21-1 is a pseudogene locus. CDR3 length: 16 amino acids. The CDR3 here is CASSKACKGRVDTQYF. The DNA for the CDR3 is TGTGCCAGCAGCAAAGCGTGTAAAGGCAGGGTGGATACGCAGTATTTT.

V and J are TRBV30 and TRBJ2-2; no clear D gene. The CDR3 sequence is 15 residues long. Trimming took 0 bases from V and 8 from J, leaving 16 bases between them. Germline CDR1 reads GTSNPN; CDR2 reads SVGIG (reference sequence). The CDR3 nucleotides read TGTGCCTGGAGTGTACGGCGGACGGTCGGGGGGGAGCTGTTTTTT. Translating it yields CAWSVRRTVGGELFF. Complete variable domain (other parts from reference TRBV30 and TRBJ2-2): SQTIHQWPATLVQPVGSPLSLECTVEGTSNPNLYWYRQAAGRGLQLLFYSVGIGQISSEVPQNLSASRPQDRQFILSSKKLLLSDSGFYLCAWSVRRTVGGELFFGEGSRLTVL.

This CDR3 is CASSFGLAGTGELFF. CDR3 nucleotide sequence: TGTGCCAGCAGTTTTGGGCTAGCCGGCACCGGGGAGCTGTTTTTT. The chain links TRBV28 to TRBJ2-2; possibly TRBD2 for D (5 bases). The CDR3 is 15 residues long. V was trimmed by 3 bases and J by 4 bases, leaving 12 bases between them. The germline CDR1 and CDR2 sequences are MDHEN and SYDVKM.

The sample holds a few counts of this clone. This chain connects TRBV6-1 to TRBJ1-1; TRBD1 might be the D (5 bases). Germline V gene lookup returns CDR1 MNHNS and CDR2 SASEGT. The CDR3 has 15 residues. V was cut by 6 bases and J by 0 bases, with 14 bases left in between. The CDR3 protein is CASSPADILNTEAFF. The CDR3 coding sequence is TGTGCCAGCAGCCCCGCGGACATTTTGAACACTGAAGCTTTCTTT.

The rearrangement uses TRBV5-4 and TRBJ2-5; 7 bases match TRBD2. The CDR3 is 15 amino acids. Per germline, CDR1 SGHNT and CDR2 YYREEE (reference sequence). V was clipped by 0 bases and J by 7 bases; unmatched bases: 9. The CDR3 region is CASSLGGAGDGTQYF. The CDR3 DNA follows: TGTGCCAGCAGCTTGGGGGGTGCGGGAGATGGGACCCAGTACTTC. The full variable domain, rest sourced from reference TRBV5-4 and TRBJ2-5, is ETGVTQSPTHLIKTRGQQVTLRCSSQSGHNTVSWYQQALGQGPQFIFQYYREEENGRGNFPPRFSGLQFPNYSSELNVNALELDDSALYLCASSLGGAGDGTQYFGPGTRLLVL.